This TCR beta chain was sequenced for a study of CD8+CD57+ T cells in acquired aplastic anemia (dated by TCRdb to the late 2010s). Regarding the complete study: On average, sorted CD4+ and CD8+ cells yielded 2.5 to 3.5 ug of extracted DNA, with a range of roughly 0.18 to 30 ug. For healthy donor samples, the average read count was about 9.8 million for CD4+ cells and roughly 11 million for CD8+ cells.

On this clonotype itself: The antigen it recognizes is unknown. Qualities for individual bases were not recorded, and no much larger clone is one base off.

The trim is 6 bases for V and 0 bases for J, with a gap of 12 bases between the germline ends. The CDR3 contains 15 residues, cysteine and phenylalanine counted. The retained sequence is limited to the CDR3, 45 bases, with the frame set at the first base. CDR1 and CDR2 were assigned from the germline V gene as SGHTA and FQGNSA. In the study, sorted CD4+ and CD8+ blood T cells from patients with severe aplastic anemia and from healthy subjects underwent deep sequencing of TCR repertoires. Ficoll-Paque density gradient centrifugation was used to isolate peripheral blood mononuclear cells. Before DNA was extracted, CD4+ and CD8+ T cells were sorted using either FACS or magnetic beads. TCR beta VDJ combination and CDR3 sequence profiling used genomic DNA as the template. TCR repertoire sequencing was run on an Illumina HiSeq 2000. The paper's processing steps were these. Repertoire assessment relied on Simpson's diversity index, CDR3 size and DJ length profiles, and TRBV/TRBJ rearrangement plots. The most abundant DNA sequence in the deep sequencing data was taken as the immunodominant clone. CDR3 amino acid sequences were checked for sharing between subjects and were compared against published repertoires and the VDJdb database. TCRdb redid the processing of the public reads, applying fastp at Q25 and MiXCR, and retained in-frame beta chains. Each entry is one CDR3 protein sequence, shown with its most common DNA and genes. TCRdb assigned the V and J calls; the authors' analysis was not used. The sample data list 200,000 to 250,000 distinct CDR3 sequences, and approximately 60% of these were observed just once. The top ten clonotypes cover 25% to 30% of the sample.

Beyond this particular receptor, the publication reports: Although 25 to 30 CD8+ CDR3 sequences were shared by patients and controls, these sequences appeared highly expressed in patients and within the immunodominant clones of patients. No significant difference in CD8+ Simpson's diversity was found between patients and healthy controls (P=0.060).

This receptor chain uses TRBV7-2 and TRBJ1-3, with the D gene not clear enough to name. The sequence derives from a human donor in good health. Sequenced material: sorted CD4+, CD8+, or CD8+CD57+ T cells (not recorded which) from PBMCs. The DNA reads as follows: TGTGCCAGCAGGGCTGATTACGACTCTGGAAACACCATATATTTT. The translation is CASRADYDSGNTIYF.